This entry lists 20 T cell receptor beta chains sequenced from one sample in a study of PD-L1 blockade in urothelial cancer. Regarding time point: pretreatment peripheral blood. Clones were read by immunoSEQ multiplex PCR, and TCRdb kept only the in-frame ones, dropping some. Among approximately 90,000 clones listed, about 85% were seen once. The sample in question was PBMCs, obtained around atezolizumab (anti-PD-L1) treatment. The receptors come from a man aged 60 to 69 with urothelial cancer.

V usage is TRBV28 and J usage is TRBJ2-6, with D possibly matching TRBD2 (5 bases). This CDR3 has 13 amino acids. V was cut by 5 bases and J by 10 bases, with 12 bases left in between. The germline V gene encodes CDR1 MDHEN and CDR2 SYDVKM. The CDR3, as DNA: TGTGCCAGCAGTCTCGGACGGACTAACGTCCTGACTTTC. Translating gives CASSLGRTNVLTF.

This rearrangement joins TRBV2 to TRBJ1-4; 7 nucleotides agree with TRBD1. After removal of 5 bases from V and 4 bases from J, the junction contained 7 bases not matched to a gene. In germline, CDR1 is SNHLY, CDR2 FYNNEI. This CDR3 is 15 amino acids long. CDR3 in DNA: TGTGCCAGCAGTTTACAGGGGTGGGGTAATGAAAAACTGTTTTTT. It translates to CASSLQGWGNEKLFF.

The genes are TRBV5-1 and TRBJ2-1, with D perhaps matching TRBD2 (7 bases). Trimming shortened V by 2 bases and J by 7 bases, and 19 bases separated the two germline ends. The CDR3 totals 16 residues. Germline assignment: CDR1 SGHRS and CDR2 YFSETQ. For the CDR3, the DNA is TGCGCCAGCAGCTTCCAATCGGGGGGCCCGGGGAATGAGCAGTTCTTC. Encoded protein: CASSFQSGGPGNEQFF.

The chain couples TRBV29-1 to TRBJ1-2; maybe TRBD1 (6 bases). The CDR3 is 12 residues long. CDR1 and CDR2 from the germline V gene are SQVTM and ANQGSEA. Trimming cost V 6 bases and J 4 bases, with 12 bases left between them. CDR3 nucleotide sequence: TGCAGCGTCAAAAGGACAGTCTATGGCTACACCTTC. Its protein product is CSVKRTVYGYTF.

This sequence joins TRBV27 and TRBJ1-4; TRBD1 might be the D (6 bases). The V and J ends lost 6 bases and 4 bases respectively, with 12 bases between them. The CDR3 spans 14 residues. Germline CDR1 and CDR2: MNHEY and SMNVEV (reference sequence). CDR3 sequence reads: CASSSGQLNEKLFF. The CDR3, as DNA: TGTGCCAGCAGCTCTGGACAGCTTAATGAAAAACTGTTTTTT.

The chain has TRBV5-1 and TRBJ2-5; D remains unclear. The CDR3 runs to 12 residues. V was clipped by 0 bases and J by 5 bases, with 5 bases between them. Germline loops: CDR1 SGHRS, CDR2 YFSETQ. The CDR3 DNA sequence: TGCGCCAGCAGCTTGGTCATGGAGACCCAGTACTTC. This encodes CASSLVMETQYF. The full variable domain, completed using reference TRBV5-1 and TRBJ2-5, is KAGVTQTPRYLIKTRGQQVTLSCSPISGHRSVSWYQQTPGQGLQFLFEYFSETQRNKGNFPGRFSGRQFSNSRSEMNVSTLELGDSALYLCASSLVMETQYFGPGTRLLVL.

V is TRBV4-2 and J is TRBJ2-7; TRBD1 matches 11 bases. With V trimmed by 2 bases and J by 7 bases, 7 bases remained unmatched. Germline CDR1 is LGHNA and CDR2 is YNFKEQ. The CDR3 has 15 residues. The CDR3 reads CASSQHRDRGLEQYF. The CDR3 nucleotides read TGTGCCAGCAGCCAACACCGGGACAGGGGGTTGGAGCAGTACTTC.

Here the CDR3 DNA reads TGTGCCAGTAGTCGGAGATACAATGAGCAGTTCTTC. It specifies CASSRRYNEQFF. This chain joins TRBV19 and TRBJ2-1, with unresolved D. The V gene's germline CDR1 is LNHDA and CDR2 SQIVND (reference sequence). The CDR3 runs 12 residues. V lost 5 bases and J lost 4, with 6 bases in between.

J is TRBJ2-7 and V is TRBV6-6, with TRBD2 matching over 11 bases. Germline CDR1 MNHNY, CDR2 SVGAGI (reference sequence). J was trimmed by 6 bases and V by 7 bases; bases with no gene match: 5. The CDR3 is 13 amino acids. The CDR3 protein is CASIAGGGLEQYF. In DNA form, the CDR3 reads TGTGCCAGCATAGCGGGGGGGGGACTCGAGCAGTACTTC.

This clone was seen a single time. The chain has TRBV18 and TRBJ2-2, with 9 bases lining up with TRBD1. This CDR3 contains 16 residues. The V and J ends lost 0 bases and 1 base, in that order; junction bases with no gene match: 0. The germline V gene encodes CDR1 KGHSH and CDR2 LQKENI. The CDR3: CASSPPGQGNTGELFF. The CDR3 nucleotides read TGTGCCAGCTCACCACCGGGACAGGGGAACACCGGGGAGCTGTTTTTT.

This clone has only one observation. V and J are TRBV5-1 and TRBJ1-4; no clear D. The CDR3 is made up of 15 amino acids. CDR1 and CDR2 from the germline V gene are SGHRS and YFSETQ. V lost 4 bases and J 3 bases, leaving 13 bases between the germline ends. The CDR3 loop reads CASSPSGRANEKLFF. Here the CDR3 DNA reads TGCGCCAGCAGCCCAAGTGGGAGGGCTAATGAAAAACTGTTTTTT.

The gene calls are TRBV5-4 and TRBJ2-1; 7 bases match TRBD2. With 0 bases clipped from V and 6 bases from J, the junction kept 6 bases outside the gene matches. CDR1 is SGHNT, CDR2 YYREEE, per germline (reference sequence). The CDR3 extends over 15 amino acids. The CDR3 bases are TGTGCCAGCAGCTTGGAGCTAGCGGACCTCAATGAGCAGTTCTTC. Amino acid sequence: CASSLELADLNEQFF.

The rearrangement uses TRBV7-6 and TRBJ1-4; D unresolved. This CDR3 has 16 residues. Trimming left V 8 bases short and J 0 bases short, with 16 bases between. Germline CDR1 reads SGHVS; CDR2 reads FNYEAQ. CDR3 coding DNA: TGTGCCAGCTCCCTAGTCGGTGACCCAACTAATGAAAAACTGTTTTTT. It translates to CASSLVGDPTNEKLFF.

The genes are TRBV6-1 and TRBJ1-2; perhaps TRBD1 as D (6 bases). The CDR3 extends over 13 amino acids. Germline CDR1 MNHNS, CDR2 SASEGT. With 7 bases removed from V and 8 bases from J, the gap between germline ends came to 17 bases. The CDR3 is CASTNRDPYGYTF. The DNA of the CDR3 is TGTGCCAGCACCAACAGGGATCCCTACGGCTACACCTTC.

CDR3 coding DNA: TGTGCCAGCAGCCCCCTGAGGAGGCGGGTCTACGAGCAGTACTTC. The encoded protein is CASSPLRRRVYEQYF. V is TRBV9 and J is TRBJ2-7, with a weak D call TRBD2 (5 bases). The CDR3 totals 15 residues. Trimming left V 4 bases short and J 3 bases short, with 17 bases between. Per germline, CDR1 SGDLS and CDR2 YYNGEE.

The rearrangement uses TRBV5-4 and TRBJ2-7, with D possibly matching TRBD2 (5 bases). CDR3 length: 14 amino acids. V was pared by 2 bases and J by 3 bases, with 12 bases between. Germline V gene sequence: CDR1 SGHNT, CDR2 YYREEE (reference sequence). CDR3 sequence reads: CASSFRGADYEQYF. DNA for the CDR3: TGTGCCAGCAGCTTTCGGGGAGCGGACTACGAGCAGTACTTC.

The rearrangement joins TRBV30 to TRBJ1-4, with a weak D call TRBD1 (6 bases). From germline, CDR1 is GTSNPN and CDR2 SVGIG (reference sequence). The CDR3 consists of 15 residues. The V end lost 2 bases, the J end lost 3 bases, and 13 bases lay between the germline ends. The CDR3 sequence is CAWSPKGGANEKLFF. In nucleotides, the CDR3 is TGTGCCTGGAGTCCCAAGGGGGGGGCTAATGAAAAACTGTTTTTT.

The J gene is TRBJ2-7, the V gene TRBV10-3; TRBD1 matches at 9 bases. V trimming: 5 bases; J trimming: 3 bases; junction bases outside the gene matches: 5. From germline, CDR1 is ENHRY and CDR2 SYGVKD. This CDR3 is 14 amino acids long. CDR3 amino acids: CAISSPGQGYEQYF. Here the CDR3 DNA reads TGTGCCATCAGTTCACCGGGACAGGGCTACGAGCAGTACTTC.

The chain joins TRBV5-1 to TRBJ2-1, with TRBD1 as a possible D gene (5 bases). The CDR3 loop spans 15 amino acids. Germline CDR1 and CDR2: SGHRS and YFSETQ. Between the trimmed V and J ends, which lost 4 bases and 5 bases, there was a span of 16 bases. The CDR3 here is CASSPTLRGNNEQFF. In DNA form, the CDR3 reads TGCGCCAGCAGCCCAACCCTTAGGGGAAACAATGAGCAGTTCTTC. Together with reference TRBV5-1 and TRBJ2-1, the CDR3 gives the full variable domain: KAGVTQTPRYLIKTRGQQVTLSCSPISGHRSVSWYQQTPGQGLQFLFEYFSETQRNKGNFPGRFSGRQFSNSRSEMNVSTLELGDSALYLCASSPTLRGNNEQFFGPGTRLTVL.

The rearrangement links TRBV27 to TRBJ1-4; possible D gene TRBD1, 5 bases. The CDR3 loop spans 14 amino acids. Germline CDR1 is MNHEY and CDR2 is SMNVEV (reference sequence). V lost 8 bases to trimming and J lost 7 bases, with 17 bases between them. CDR3 amino acids: CASGLGGYREKLFF. The DNA for the CDR3 is TGTGCCAGCGGCCTCGGGGGGTATCGTGAAAAACTGTTTTTT. Combining the CDR3 with reference TRBV27 and TRBJ1-4 gives the whole variable domain EAQVTQNPRYLITVTGKKLTVTCSQNMNHEYMSWYRQDPGLGLRQIYYSMNVEVTDKGDVPEGYKVSRKEKRNFPLILESPSPNQTSLYFCASGLGGYREKLFFGSGTQLSVL.